The 9 T cell receptor beta chains presented below share a single source sample, sequenced in a study of control samples from healthy donors and cancer patients. TCRdb keeps only in-frame clones here, not all; method: immunoSEQ multiplex PCR. The table shows about 180,000 clones, with 90% to 95% occurring only once. Sequenced input: blood. These receptors were collected from a woman aged 18-29 years in good health.

The genes are TRBV23-1 and TRBJ2-7; D might be TRBD2 (5 bases). TRBV23-1 is an open reading frame, and its role is uncertain. CDR3 length: 14 amino acids. V was trimmed by 4 bases and J by 2 bases, leaving 12 bases between them. The CDR3 sequence: CASSLTEGAYEQYF. For the CDR3, the DNA is TGCGCCAGCAGTCTCACCGAGGGAGCCTACGAGCAGTACTTC.

The chain recombines TRBV7-9 with TRBJ1-1; 10 bases align to TRBD1. V gave up 4 bases and J gave up 5 bases; unmatched junction bases: 7. The V gene's germline CDR1 is SEHNR and CDR2 FQNEAQ (reference sequence). The CDR3 extends over 15 amino acids. The CDR3 DNA reads TGTGCCAGCAGCTCCTGGGACAGGGGAGGTACTGAAGCTTTCTTT. Its translation is CASSSWDRGGTEAFF. Looking up the rest from reference TRBV7-9 and TRBJ1-1 gives the full variable domain: DTGVSQNPRHKITKRGQNVTFRCDPISEHNRLYWYRQTLGQGPEFLTYFQNEAQLEKSRLLSDRFSAERPKGSFSTLEIQRTEQGDSAMYLCASSSWDRGGTEAFFGQGTRLTVV.

This clone was detected only a few times. V and J are TRBV7-9 and TRBJ1-1; a weak D match, TRBD1 (5 bases). This CDR3 contains 14 residues. Germline-derived CDR1 and CDR2 are SEHNR and FQNEAQ (reference sequence). V was clipped by 7 bases and J by 5 bases, with 17 bases between them. CDR3 bases: TGTGCCAGCACACAAGAGGGGTTAGGGACTGAAGCTTTCTTT. Protein: CASTQEGLGTEAFF.

The chain couples TRBV29-1 to TRBJ1-5; 9 bases map to TRBD1. Germline V gene sequence: CDR1 SQVTM, CDR2 ANQGSEA. V lost 7 bases, J lost 2 bases, and 6 bases stayed unmatched. CDR3 length: 14 amino acids. The CDR3 DNA sequence: TGCAGCGCGGGGACAGGGTCGGGCAATCAGCCCCAGCATTTT. This sequence encodes CSAGTGSGNQPQHF.

The chain carries TRBV19 and TRBJ1-6; D is unresolved. The V end lost 11 bases, the J end lost 0 bases, and 8 bases lay between the germline ends. Germline CDR1 is LNHDA and CDR2 is SQIVND (reference sequence). The CDR3 sequence is 13 residues long. In nucleotides, the CDR3 is TGTGCCGTTCAGAGCTCCTATAATTCACCCCTCCACTTT. Amino acid sequence: CAVQSSYNSPLHF.

J is TRBJ2-5 and V is TRBV5-1; 10 bases are shared with TRBD1. Germline V gene sequence: CDR1 SGHRS, CDR2 YFSETQ. The CDR3 is 14 residues long. Losses at the gene ends were 3 bases for V and 2 bases for J; bases not matched to a gene: 1. CDR3: CASSWGQGQETQYF. CDR3 coding DNA: TGCGCCAGCAGCTGGGGACAGGGGCAAGAGACCCAGTACTTC.

This chain links TRBV3-1 (or the pseudogene TRBV3-2) with TRBJ2-2, with a weak D call TRBD2 (6 bases). Trimming removed 5 bases from V and 3 bases from J, with 13 bases in between. CDR1 and CDR2 (germline): LGHDT, YNNKEL (reference sequence). The CDR3 sequence is 15 residues long. The CDR3 is CASSEEGRDTGELFF. CDR3 bases: TGTGCCAGCAGCGAGGAGGGACGGGACACCGGGGAGCTGTTTTTT.

This chain links TRBV13 with TRBJ1-6, with D possibly matching TRBD1 (6 bases). V gave up 1 base and J gave up 9 bases, with 13 bases separating them. Germline V CDR1 and CDR2: PRHDT, FYEKMQ (reference sequence). This CDR3 has 15 amino acids. The CDR3 sequence is CASSLAPGEGSPLHF. The DNA of the CDR3 is TGTGCCAGCAGCTTAGCCCCAGGGGAGGGTTCACCCCTCCACTTT.

The V and J genes are TRBV14 and TRBJ2-6; D may be TRBD1 (6 bases). The CDR3 has 17 residues. The V end lost 2 bases, the J end lost 0 bases, and 11 bases lay between the germline ends. The V gene's germline CDR1 is SGHDN and CDR2 FVKESK. The CDR3 region has the DNA TGTGCCAGCAGCCAACAAACAGGGTTCTCTGGGGCCAACGTCCTGACTTTC. Residues: CASSQQTGFSGANVLTF.